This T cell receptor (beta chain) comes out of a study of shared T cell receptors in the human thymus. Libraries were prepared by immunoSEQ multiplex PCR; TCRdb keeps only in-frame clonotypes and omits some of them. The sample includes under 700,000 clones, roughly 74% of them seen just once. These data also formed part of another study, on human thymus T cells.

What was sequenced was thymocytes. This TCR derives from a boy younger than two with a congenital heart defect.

The CDR3 protein is CASGSPSPSRQGKYYTF. DNA of the CDR3: TGTGCTAGTGGTTCCCCCAGCCCCTCAAGACAGGGAAAGTACTACACCTTC. The chain uses TRBV12-5 and TRBJ1-2; 7 nucleotides match TRBD1. Germline CDR1 reads LGHNT; CDR2 reads FRNRAP. The CDR3 is 17 residues long. Losses at the gene ends were 4 bases for V and 10 bases for J; bases not matched to a gene: 21.